This T cell receptor beta chain was identified in a study of regulatory T cells in long-lasting Graves disease. Findings and caveats of the study: Persistent Graves' patients showed a TCR diversity that was lower than that of newly diagnosed ones. Having few samples may have compromised the accuracy.

The TCR beta library used iRepertoire HTBI primers with Arm-PCR amplification of CDR3. A single record per CDR3 protein comes from TCRdb applying MiXCR to the multiplex PCR reads. This table has 500,000 to 800,000 distinct CDR3 sequences, roughly 30% appearing once. Time point noted: persistent/refractory GD, antithyroid drugs over 5 years with positive TRAb. From RNA extracted from PBMCs, the TCR library was made. This clonotype has at least ten counts. Its antigen is unknown. V lost 2 bases and J 6 bases, leaving 11 bases between the germline ends. CDR1 and CDR2 from the germline V gene are MNHEY and SVGEGT. This CDR3 is 14 amino acids long.

The rearrangement joins TRBV6-2 or TRBV6-3 to TRBJ1-5; D call uncertain. The sample in question was peripheral blood mononuclear cells (PBMCs), obtained when the disease was refractory, from a patient treated with antithyroid drugs. The clonotype originates from a female donor with Graves disease. The CDR3 reads CASSYKREGQPQHF. CDR3 DNA sequence: TGTGCCAGCAGTTACAAGAGGGAAGGTCAGCCCCAGCATTTT.